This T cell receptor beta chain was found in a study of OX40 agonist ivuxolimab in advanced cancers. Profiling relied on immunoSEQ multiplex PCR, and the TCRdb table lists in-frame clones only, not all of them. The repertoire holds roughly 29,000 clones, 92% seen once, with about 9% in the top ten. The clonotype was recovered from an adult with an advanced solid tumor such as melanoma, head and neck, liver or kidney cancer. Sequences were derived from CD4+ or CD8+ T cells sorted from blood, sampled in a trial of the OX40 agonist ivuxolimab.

CDR3 DNA: TGTGCCAGCAGCTCAGGGGACTTGCGAGAGGTAAACATTCAGTACTTC. Amino acid sequence: CASSSGDLREVNIQYF. The rearrangement links TRBV7-9 to TRBJ2-4; D assignment may be TRBD1 or TRBD2 (6 bases each). The germline V and J ends were trimmed by 4 bases and 6 bases, with 19 bases remaining between them. Germline V lookup: CDR1 SEHNR, CDR2 FQNEAQ (reference sequence). The length of the CDR3 is 16 residues.